Below are 26 T cell receptor beta chains sequenced from a single sample in a study of tumor-infiltrating lymphocytes in oesophageal squamous cell carcinoma. One entry per CDR3 protein, called by TCRdb with MiXCR from the PCR reads. Altogether 20,000 to 25,000 distinct CDR3 sequences are present, roughly 35% being singletons, with the ten largest covering 23%. Sequenced sample: esophageal tumor tissue. These receptors all stem from a male donor with esophageal squamous cell carcinoma.

This chain connects TRBV7-2 to TRBJ2-7; D is unclear. The CDR3 is made up of 13 amino acids. V was trimmed by 1 base and J by 6 bases, leaving 10 bases between them. The germline CDR1 and CDR2 sequences are SGHTA and FQGNSA. The CDR3 here is CASSLERSGEQYF. The CDR3 coding sequence is TGTGCCAGCAGCTTAGAAAGGTCGGGCGAGCAGTACTTC.

The chain employs TRBV6-6 and TRBJ1-5; D gene uncertain. The length of the CDR3 is 13 residues. V was shortened by 0 bases and J by 7 bases, with 7 bases between the two germline ends. CDR1 is MNHNY, CDR2 SVGAGI, per germline (reference sequence). The CDR3 is CASSYSGEQPQHF. DNA of the CDR3: TGTGCCAGCAGTTACTCGGGTGAGCAGCCCCAGCATTTT.

This clonotype was picked up one time. The rearrangement joins TRBV7-2 to TRBJ2-5, with 12 positions matching TRBD2. The end of the DNA is better explained by TRBJ2-7, so the J call may be wrong. The CDR3 is made up of 16 amino acids. From germline, CDR1 is SGHTA and CDR2 FQGNSA. CDR3 nucleotides: TGTGCCAGCAGCTTAGCTACTAGCGGGAGGACCCACGAGCAGTACTTC. Amino acids: CASSLATSGRTHEQYF.

A word on this clonotype: Since the CDR3 does not end with the conserved phenylalanine or tryptophan, this likely comes from a read error. The limits of the CDR3 on the DNA are not certain, so only TCRdb's listed CDR3 is given. The V gene is TRBV12-3 or TRBV12-4, the J gene TRBJ2-5; the listed D gene, TRBD1, was not tested against the DNA. The CDR3 sequence runs 16 residues, both termini included. The CDR3 here is CASSFYAGKNEQYFGN.

This clonotype was observed a few times. This rearrangement joins TRBV18 to TRBJ1-1; D remains unclear. Germline-derived CDR1 and CDR2 are KGHSH and LQKENI. The V gene lost 5 bases and the J gene lost 4 bases, with 14 bases spanning the gap. The CDR3 spans 14 residues. The CDR3 protein is CASSIEKRTTEAFF. As DNA, the CDR3 is TGTGCCAGCTCAATCGAAAAAAGGACCACTGAAGCTTTCTTT.

For this clonotype: It may be a read error: a sequence one base away is much more abundant. J is TRBJ1-1 and V is TRBV5-1, with D unclear. The CDR3 is 13 residues long. The germline gives CDR1 SGHRS, CDR2 YFSETQ. The CDR3 bases are TGCGCCAGCAGCTTCGGTGGGGTCGAGAGGATGTATTTT. Translated: CASSFGGVERMYF.

The rearrangement links TRBV12-3 or TRBV12-4 to TRBJ2-1; D not resolved. With the DNA end fitting TRBJ2-5 better, the J assignment may be wrong. CDR3 size: 14 residues. CDR3 in DNA: TGTGCCAGCAGTTTAAGCCGGCTACAAGAGACCCAGTACTTC. This encodes CASSLSRLQETQYF.

The chain carries TRBV7-3 and TRBJ2-3, with 7 bases matching TRBD1. CDR1 and CDR2 from the germline V gene are SGHTA and FQGTGA. This CDR3 is built from 14 residues. The J segment lost 1 base and the V segment lost 6 bases, leaving 4 bases of the junction unmatched. Here the CDR3 reads CASSSGTGTDTQYF. CDR3 nucleotides: TGTGCCAGCAGTTCCGGGACAGGCACAGATACGCAGTATTTT.

In this sample, this clonotype turned up a few times. This chain links TRBV7-2 with TRBJ2-5; D is unclear. Germline CDR1 SGHTA, CDR2 FQGNSA. The CDR3 covers 15 residues. Trimming stripped 5 bases from V and 1 base from J, with 14 bases between. CDR3 nucleotide sequence: TGTGCCAGCAGCGCAAGTCGACAACTCCAAGAGACCCAGTACTTC. Protein sequence: CASSASRQLQETQYF. Supplemented by reference TRBV7-2 and TRBJ2-5, the full variable domain reads GAGVSQSPSNKVTEKGKDVELRCDPISGHTALYWYRQSLGQGLEFLIYFQGNSAPDKSGLPSDRFSAERTGGSVSTLTIQRTQQEDSAVYLCASSASRQLQETQYFGPGTRLLVL.

This clonotype was recorded at least ten times. This chain links TRBV5-4 with TRBJ1-6; D is unresolved. The germline gives CDR1 SGHNT, CDR2 YYREEE (reference sequence). V gave up 4 bases and J gave up 0 bases, with 8 bases separating them. This CDR3 contains 15 residues. The CDR3 region is CASSVEYSYNSPLHF. Written as DNA, the CDR3 is TGTGCCAGCAGCGTCGAATACTCCTATAATTCACCCCTCCACTTT.

In its sample, this clonotype was seen a few times. This chain uses TRBV7-6 with TRBJ2-5, with 13 bases fitting TRBD2. The end of the DNA fits TRBJ2-7 better, so the J call may be wrong. CDR3 length: 17 residues. Germline V CDR1 and CDR2: SGHVS, FNYEAQ. In nucleotides, the CDR3 is TGTGCCAGCAGCTCCGGACTAGCGGGAGAAGTGGGGTACGAGCAGTACTTC. Its translation: CASSSGLAGEVGYEQYF.

This clonotype has only one observation. V is TRBV7-2 and J is TRBJ1-2; 7 bases agree with TRBD1. V lost 4 bases, J lost 4 bases, and 3 bases stayed unmatched. The germline CDR1 and CDR2 sequences are SGHTA and FQGNSA. The CDR3 spans 13 residues. The CDR3 nucleotides are TGTGCCAGCAGCTGGGACAGCCTCTATGGCTACACCTTC. Amino acid sequence: CASSWDSLYGYTF. The full variable domain, with the rest looked up from reference TRBV7-2 and TRBJ1-2, is GAGVSQSPSNKVTEKGKDVELRCDPISGHTALYWYRQSLGQGLEFLIYFQGNSAPDKSGLPSDRFSAERTGGSVSTLTIQRTQQEDSAVYLCASSWDSLYGYTFGSGTRLTVV.

The V call is TRBV14, the J call TRBJ2-3, with D uncertain. The last part of the DNA fits TRBJ1-1 better; the J call may be wrong. The CDR3 sequence is 15 residues long. Germline V gene lookup returns CDR1 SGHDN and CDR2 FVKESK. CDR3 amino acids: CASSQEYPLNTEAFF. DNA for the CDR3: TGTGCCAGCAGCCAAGAGTATCCCTTGAACACTGAAGCTTTCTTT.

The chain employs TRBV27 and TRBJ2-3; no clear D gene. The V gene lost 4 bases and the J gene lost 11 bases, with 19 bases spanning the gap. Germline CDR1 MNHEY, CDR2 SMNVEV (reference sequence). The CDR3 runs to 14 residues. CDR3: CASSSSLESNEQYF. CDR3 coding DNA: TGTGCCAGCAGTTCGTCTTTGGAGTCCAACGAGCAGTATTTT.

The genes are TRBV12-3 or TRBV12-4 and TRBJ2-4, with D hard to call. The CDR3 loop spans 14 amino acids. V was clipped by 6 bases and J by 11 bases, with 20 bases between them. The CDR3 coding sequence is TGTGCCAGCAGCCCAGATCGTAAGGTGGTCGTTCAGTACTTC. Its protein is CASSPDRKVVVQYF.

This clonotype was recorded at least ten times. One base away lies a much larger clone, so this may be a sequencing read error. The V call is TRBV7-6, the J call TRBJ2-7; the match to TRBD1 covers 7 bases. Germline V gene lookup returns CDR1 SGHVS and CDR2 FNYEAQ. With 1 base clipped from V and 7 bases from J, the junction kept 10 bases outside the gene matches. The CDR3 covers 15 residues. The CDR3 nucleotides are TGTGCCAGCAGCTTAGGGACGACAGGGTGGAATGAGCAGTACTTC. This sequence encodes CASSLGTTGWNEQYF.

In regard to this clonotype: One junction end does not reproduce the germline sequence, and a read error may be involved. The V gene is TRBV12-3 or TRBV12-4, the J gene TRBJ2-5; no definite D call. The CDR3 has 13 residues. The CDR3 nucleotides are TGTGCCAGCAGTTTTCATGGGGATTCACCCCTCCACTTC. Its protein product is CASSFHGDSPLHF.

This clonotype was recorded at least ten times. V and J are TRBV7-9 and TRBJ2-2; possible D gene TRBD1, 7 bases. V lost 6 bases to trimming and J lost 7 bases, with 15 bases between them. Looked up from germline, CDR1 is SEHNR and CDR2 is FQNEAQ (reference sequence). The CDR3 has 14 residues. CDR3 sequence (DNA): TGTGCCAGCAGGAAGGACAGGAGGGGCGGGGAGCTGTTTTTT. It codes for CASRKDRRGGELFF.

This clonotype was counted ten times or more. The rearrangement joins TRBV20-1 to TRBJ2-1, with D tentatively TRBD2 (5 bases). The germline V and J ends were trimmed by 1 base and 9 bases, with 13 bases remaining between them. The CDR3 runs 13 residues. Germline-derived CDR1 and CDR2 are DFQATT and SNEGSKA (reference sequence). The CDR3 sequence: CSARVQLGTEQFF. The CDR3 nucleotides read TGCAGTGCTAGAGTCCAACTAGGAACTGAGCAGTTCTTC.

The rearrangement uses TRBV7-2 and TRBJ2-5; TRBD2 matches 11 bases. The CDR3 is 15 amino acids. Germline V gene lookup returns CDR1 SGHTA and CDR2 FQGNSA. The J segment lost 5 bases and the V segment lost 2 bases, leaving 4 bases of the junction unmatched. CDR3 residues: CASSLLTSGKETQYF. CDR3 bases: TGTGCCAGCAGCTTATTGACTAGCGGGAAGGAGACCCAGTACTTC.

Ten or more counts support this clonotype. A much larger clone sits a single nucleotide away, making a read error possible. The chain links TRBV5-4 to TRBJ2-7, with 12 bases that match TRBD2. The CDR3 is 16 residues long. Germline CDR1 SGHNT, CDR2 YYREEE (reference sequence). The J segment lost 7 bases and the V segment lost 4 bases, leaving 12 bases of the junction unmatched. The CDR3 region has the DNA TGTGCCAGCAGCCCGACTAGCGGGAGTTCCTACAATGAGCAGTACTTC. Protein sequence: CASSPTSGSSYNEQYF.

The genes are TRBV7-2 and TRBJ2-3; D not resolved. This CDR3 comprises 13 residues. Trimming pared 4 bases from V and 9 bases from J, leaving 14 bases between. Germline loops: CDR1 SGHTA, CDR2 FQGNSA. CDR3 protein: CASSSQPFRTQYF. The CDR3 DNA follows: TGTGCCAGCAGCTCCCAACCCTTCCGGACGCAGTATTTT.

Only a few counts were recorded for this clonotype. The J gene is TRBJ2-3, the V gene TRBV19; 14 bases are shared with TRBD2. Germline V gives CDR1 LNHDA, CDR2 SQIVND (reference sequence). Losses at the gene ends were 3 bases for V and 14 bases for J; bases not matched to a gene: 19. The CDR3 runs 18 residues. CDR3 sequence: CASSMPGLAGVSTGELYF. The CDR3 bases are TGTGCCAGTAGTATGCCGGGACTAGCGGGAGTAAGCACCGGGGAGCTGTATTTT. Full variable domain (outside the CDR3, taken from reference TRBV19 and TRBJ2-3): DGGITQSPKYLFRKEGQNVTLSCEQNLNHDAMYWYRQDPGQGLRLIYYSQIVNDFQKGDIAEGYSVSREKKESFPLTVTSAQKNPTAFYLCASSMPGLAGVSTGELYFGPGTRLTVL.

Of note for this clonotype: It may be a read error: a sequence one base away is much more abundant. The chain has TRBV29-1 and TRBJ2-5; the D is unclear. The CDR3 has 11 amino acids. Trimming removed 5 bases at V and 11 bases at J, with 15 bases between. From germline, CDR1 is SQVTM and CDR2 ANQGSEA. The CDR3 protein is CSVPTYNEQYF. For the CDR3, the DNA is TGCAGCGTTCCCACCTACAATGAGCAGTACTTC.

This clonotype was counted between two and nine times. A much larger clonotype is one base distant, so this may be a read error. J is TRBJ2-5 and V is TRBV11-3, with D possibly being TRBD2 (5 bases). V gave up 8 bases and J gave up 11 bases, with 27 bases separating them. The CDR3 spans 15 residues. Germline CDR1 is SGHNT and CDR2 is YENEEA. The CDR3 here is CASGRGGMAYNEQYF. The CDR3 nucleotides are TGTGCCAGCGGACGGGGTGGAATGGCCTACAATGAGCAGTACTTC.

The chain recombines TRBV18 with TRBJ2-7; 7 bases match TRBD1. Germline V gives CDR1 KGHSH, CDR2 LQKENI. The CDR3 is 15 amino acids. V was clipped by 0 bases and J by 4 bases; unmatched bases: 6. The CDR3 sequence: CASSPPGQQTYEQYF. The CDR3 DNA sequence: TGTGCCAGCTCACCACCGGGACAGCAAACTTACGAGCAGTACTTC.